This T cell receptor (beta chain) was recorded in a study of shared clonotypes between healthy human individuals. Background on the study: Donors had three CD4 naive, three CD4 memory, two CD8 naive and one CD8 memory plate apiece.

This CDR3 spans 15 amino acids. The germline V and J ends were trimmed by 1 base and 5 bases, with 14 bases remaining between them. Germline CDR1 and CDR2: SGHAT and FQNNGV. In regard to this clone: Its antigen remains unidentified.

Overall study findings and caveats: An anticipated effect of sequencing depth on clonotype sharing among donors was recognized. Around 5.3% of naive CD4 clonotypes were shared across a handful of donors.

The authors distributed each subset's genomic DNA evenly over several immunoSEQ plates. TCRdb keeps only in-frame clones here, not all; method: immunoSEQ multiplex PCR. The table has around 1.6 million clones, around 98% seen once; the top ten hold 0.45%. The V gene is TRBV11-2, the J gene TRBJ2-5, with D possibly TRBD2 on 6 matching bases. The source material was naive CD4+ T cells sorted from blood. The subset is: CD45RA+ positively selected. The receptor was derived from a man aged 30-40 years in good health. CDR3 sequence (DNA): TGTGCCAGCAGCTTAGTAATTAGCGGAAGGGAGACCCAGTACTTC. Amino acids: CASSLVISGRETQYF.